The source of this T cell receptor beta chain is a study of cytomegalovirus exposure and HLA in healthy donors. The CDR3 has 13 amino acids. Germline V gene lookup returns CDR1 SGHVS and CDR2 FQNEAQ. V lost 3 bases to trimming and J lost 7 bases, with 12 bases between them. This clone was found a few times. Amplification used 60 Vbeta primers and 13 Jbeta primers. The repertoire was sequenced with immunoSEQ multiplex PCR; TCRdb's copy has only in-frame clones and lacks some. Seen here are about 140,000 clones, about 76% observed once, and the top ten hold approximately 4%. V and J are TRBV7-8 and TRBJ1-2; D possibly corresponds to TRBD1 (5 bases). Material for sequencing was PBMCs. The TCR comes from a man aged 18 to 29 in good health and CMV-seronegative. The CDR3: CASSFFKGSGYTF. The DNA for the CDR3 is TGTGCCAGCAGCTTTTTTAAGGGGTCTGGCTACACCTTC.